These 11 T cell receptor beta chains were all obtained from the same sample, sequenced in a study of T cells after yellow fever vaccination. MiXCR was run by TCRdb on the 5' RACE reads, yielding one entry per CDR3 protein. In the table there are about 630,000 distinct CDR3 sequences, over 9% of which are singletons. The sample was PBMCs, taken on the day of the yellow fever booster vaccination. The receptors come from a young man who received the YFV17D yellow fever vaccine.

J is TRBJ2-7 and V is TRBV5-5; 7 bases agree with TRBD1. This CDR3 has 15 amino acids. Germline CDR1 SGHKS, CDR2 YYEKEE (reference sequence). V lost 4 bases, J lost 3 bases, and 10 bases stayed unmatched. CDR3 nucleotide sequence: TGTGCCAGCAGCCCATTTGGGACAGATATCTACGAGCAGTACTTC. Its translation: CASSPFGTDIYEQYF.

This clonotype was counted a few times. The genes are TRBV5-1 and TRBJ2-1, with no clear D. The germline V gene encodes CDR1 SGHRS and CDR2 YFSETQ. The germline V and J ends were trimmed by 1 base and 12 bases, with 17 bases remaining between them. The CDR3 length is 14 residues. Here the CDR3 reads CASSLSGLTKLQFF. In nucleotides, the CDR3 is TGCGCCAGCAGCTTGTCCGGGTTAACGAAATTGCAGTTCTTC.

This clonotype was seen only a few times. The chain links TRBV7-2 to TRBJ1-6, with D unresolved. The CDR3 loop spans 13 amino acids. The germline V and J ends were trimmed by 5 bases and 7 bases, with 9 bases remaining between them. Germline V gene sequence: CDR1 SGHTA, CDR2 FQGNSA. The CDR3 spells CASSPQINSPLHF. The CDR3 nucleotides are TGTGCCAGCAGCCCACAAATAAATTCACCCCTCCACTTT.

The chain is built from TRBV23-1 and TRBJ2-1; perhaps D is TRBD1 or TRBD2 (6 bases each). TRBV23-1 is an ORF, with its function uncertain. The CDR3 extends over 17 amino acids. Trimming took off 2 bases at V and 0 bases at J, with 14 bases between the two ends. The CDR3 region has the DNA TGCGCCAGCAGTCAACCTTGGGGGGCCCTCTCCTACAATGAGCAGTTCTTC. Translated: CASSQPWGALSYNEQFF.

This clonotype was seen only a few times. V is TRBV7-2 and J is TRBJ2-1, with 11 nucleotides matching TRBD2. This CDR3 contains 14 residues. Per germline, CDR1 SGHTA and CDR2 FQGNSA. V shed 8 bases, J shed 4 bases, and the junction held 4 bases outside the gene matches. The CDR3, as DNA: TGTGCCAGCTCGGTAGCGGGGGGGTACAATGAGCAGTTCTTC. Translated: CASSVAGGYNEQFF.

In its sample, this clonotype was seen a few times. CDR3 in amino acids: CASSLVGVDQAFF. Here the CDR3 DNA reads TGTGCCAGCAGCTTGGTTGGGGTAGATCAAGCTTTCTTT. V and J are TRBV5-5 and TRBJ1-1, with no clear D. From germline, CDR1 is SGHKS and CDR2 YYEKEE (reference sequence). The CDR3 consists of 13 residues. V was clipped by 0 bases and J by 9 bases, with 12 bases between them. The full variable domain, completed using reference TRBV5-5 and TRBJ1-1, is DAGVTQSPTHLIKTRGQQVTLRCSPISGHKSVSWYQQVLGQGPQFIFQYYEKEERGRGNFPDRFSARQFPNYSSELNVNALLLGDSALYLCASSLVGVDQAFFGQGTRLTVV.

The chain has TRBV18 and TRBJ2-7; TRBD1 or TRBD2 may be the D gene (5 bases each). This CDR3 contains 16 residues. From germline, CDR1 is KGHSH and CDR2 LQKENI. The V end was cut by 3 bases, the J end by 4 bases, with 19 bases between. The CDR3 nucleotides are TGTGCCAGCTCACCCCCCGGGGCGAGGAGGAGTTACGAGCAGTACTTC. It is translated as CASSPPGARRSYEQYF.

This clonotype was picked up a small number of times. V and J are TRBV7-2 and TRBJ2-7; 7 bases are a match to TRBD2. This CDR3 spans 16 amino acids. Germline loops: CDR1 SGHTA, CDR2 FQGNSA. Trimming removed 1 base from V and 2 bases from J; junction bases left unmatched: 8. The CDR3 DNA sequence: TGTGCCAGCAGCTTAGAGCGCGGGAGTGACCCCTACGAGCAGTACTTC. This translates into CASSLERGSDPYEQYF.

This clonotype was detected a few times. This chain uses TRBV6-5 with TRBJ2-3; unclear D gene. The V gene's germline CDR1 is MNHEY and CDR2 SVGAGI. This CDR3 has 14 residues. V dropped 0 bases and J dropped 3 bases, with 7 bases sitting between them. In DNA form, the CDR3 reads TGTGCCAGCAGTTACTCGTTTGTGACAGATACGCAGTATTTT. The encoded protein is CASSYSFVTDTQYF.

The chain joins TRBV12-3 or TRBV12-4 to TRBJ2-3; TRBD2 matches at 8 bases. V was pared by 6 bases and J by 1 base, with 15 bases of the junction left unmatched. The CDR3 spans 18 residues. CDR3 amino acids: CASSRDRAGATRTDTQYF. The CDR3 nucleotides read TGTGCCAGCAGCCGCGACCGAGCGGGAGCCACCCGCACAGATACGCAGTATTTT.

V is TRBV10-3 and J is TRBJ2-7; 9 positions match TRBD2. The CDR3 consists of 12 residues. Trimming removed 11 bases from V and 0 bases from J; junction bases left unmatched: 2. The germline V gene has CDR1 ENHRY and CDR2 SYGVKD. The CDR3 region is CAASGDSYEQYF. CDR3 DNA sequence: TGTGCCGCTAGCGGGGACTCCTACGAGCAGTACTTC.